Below, 18 T cell receptor beta chains from the same sample are listed, as sequenced in a study of blood T cell repertoires in COVID-19 (dated by TCRdb to about 2020). Libraries were prepared through the immunoSEQ multiplex PCR assay. Drawn from immuneACCESS, this table holds only the in-frame rearrangements with V and J called that TCRdb kept. Clones are partly lost; checked studies trace under half to an unresolved V gene and leave the rest unexplained. The sample has some 300,000 clones on record, around 90% of them singletons. The ten top clones hold 0.75% to 1% of the sample. The material sequenced was PBMCs or T cells enriched from blood (not recorded which). These receptors all stem from a woman aged 30 to 39 who had recovered from COVID-19.

The chain uses TRBV3-1 (or the pseudogene TRBV3-2) and TRBJ2-6; 7 bases fit TRBD2. V lost 11 bases to trimming and J lost 4 bases; unmatched junction nucleotides: 2. Germline-derived CDR1 and CDR2 are LGHDT and YNNKEL (reference sequence). This CDR3 has 12 amino acids. In nucleotides, the CDR3 is TGTGCCGCGGGGGTCGGGGCCAACGTCCTGACTTTC. Translation: CAAGVGANVLTF.

The J gene is TRBJ1-5, the V gene TRBV9; D is unresolved. Germline V CDR1 and CDR2: SGDLS, YYNGEE. Trimming left V 4 bases short and J 5 bases short, with 16 bases between. The length of the CDR3 is 15 residues. The CDR3, as DNA: TGTGCCAGCAGCCCCAGAGGATCGGAGGATCAGCCCCAGCATTTT. Protein product: CASSPRGSEDQPQHF.

This chain uses TRBV28 with TRBJ2-1, with D tentatively TRBD2 (5 bases). Germline CDR1 MDHEN, CDR2 SYDVKM. CDR3 size: 15 residues. V was trimmed by 5 bases and J by 6 bases, leaving 17 bases between them. DNA of the CDR3: TGTGCCAGCAGTGACGAGGGCTCGCTTCGCAATGAGCAGTTCTTC. Residues: CASSDEGSLRNEQFF.

The chain recombines TRBV2 with TRBJ2-7; 8 positions agree with TRBD2. Germline CDR1 reads SNHLY; CDR2 reads FYNNEI. CDR3 length: 18 residues. The trim removed 1 base at V and 3 bases at J, leaving 14 bases unmatched. The CDR3 sequence: CASSEERVLSGALYEQYF. DNA of the CDR3: TGTGCCAGCAGTGAAGAGAGAGTACTTAGCGGGGCCCTCTACGAGCAGTACTTC.

Here the CDR3 DNA reads TGTGCCAGTATTCTCGGGTATCCGGGGGGTCGAAACGTCCTGACTTTC. Translated, it gives CASILGYPGGRNVLTF. The rearrangement joins TRBV19 to TRBJ2-6; 7 positions agree with TRBD2. Germline CDR1 LNHDA, CDR2 SQIVND (reference sequence). CDR3 length: 16 residues. The J segment lost 10 bases and the V segment lost 7 bases, leaving 16 bases of the junction unmatched.

The V gene is TRBV2, the J gene TRBJ1-1; 7 nucleotides align to TRBD1. This CDR3 comprises 14 residues. CDR1 and CDR2 from the germline V gene are SNHLY and FYNNEI. The V gene end was trimmed by 8 bases and the J gene end by 1 base; junction bases not matched to a gene: 7. CDR3 sequence (DNA): TGTGCCAGCCGCAGTCGACAGGGGAACACTGAAGCTTTCTTT. This gives the protein CASRSRQGNTEAFF.

The rearrangement uses TRBV20-1 and TRBJ2-1, with unresolved D. Germline loops: CDR1 DFQATT, CDR2 SNEGSKA (reference sequence). The CDR3 is 11 amino acids. The V end lost 0 bases, the J end lost 7 bases, and 4 bases lay between the germline ends. The CDR3 is CSARDPNEQFF. DNA for the CDR3: TGCAGTGCTAGAGACCCTAATGAGCAGTTCTTC.

Only a few counts were recorded for this clone. The chain has TRBV2 and TRBJ2-1; 11 bases fit TRBD2. The CDR3 consists of 15 residues. Losses at the gene ends were 6 bases for V and 7 bases for J; bases not matched to a gene: 8. Germline CDR1 and CDR2: SNHLY and FYNNEI. The CDR3 nucleotides are TGTGCCAGCAGGCTCACTAGCGGGAGTGGGAATGAGCAGTTCTTC. This codes for CASRLTSGSGNEQFF.

The sample holds one count of this clone. V is TRBV6-6 and J is TRBJ2-5; D gene unclear. The germline gives CDR1 MNHNY, CDR2 SVGAGI (reference sequence). Deletions cut 5 bases from V and 5 bases from J, with 21 bases between. The CDR3 is 16 amino acids. CDR3 nucleotide sequence: TGTGCCAGCAGTAGTACCTTACTGAACTCATGGGAGACCCAGTACTTC. It is translated as CASSSTLLNSWETQYF.

The gene calls are TRBV23-1 and TRBJ2-1, with D possibly matching TRBD2 (6 bases). TRBV23-1 is assigned to the ORF class and has an uncertain function. This CDR3 has 13 amino acids. With 9 bases removed from V and 5 bases from J, the gap between germline ends came to 14 bases. The CDR3 coding sequence is TGCGCCAGTCGGGACTGCTTTAACAATGAGCAGTTCTTC. This sequence encodes CASRDCFNNEQFF.

This chain uses TRBV5-4 with TRBJ2-7; 11 bases line up with TRBD2. In germline, CDR1 is SGHNT, CDR2 YYREEE (reference sequence). The CDR3 loop spans 15 amino acids. Trimming removed 1 base from V and 7 bases from J; junction bases left unmatched: 7. The CDR3: CASSLTSGSAWEQYF. CDR3 coding DNA: TGTGCCAGCAGCTTGACTAGCGGGAGTGCGTGGGAGCAGTACTTC.

Note on this clone: Relative to the germline gene, one junction end is altered; a read error may explain this. As DNA, the CDR3 is TGCGCCAGCAGTCGACTAGCTACTCCAGATGCGCAGTATTTT. As protein: CASSRLATPDAQYF. The chain has TRBV4-1 and TRBJ2-3; 7 bases line up with TRBD2. CDR3 length: 14 amino acids. The germline V gene encodes CDR1 MGHRA and CDR2 YSYEKL.

The rearrangement joins TRBV5-1 to TRBJ2-1; TRBD2 might be the D (6 bases). Germline CDR1 SGHRS, CDR2 YFSETQ. V dropped 6 bases and J dropped 6 bases, with 19 bases sitting between them. The CDR3 sequence is 15 residues long. CDR3 amino acids: CASKPEAGPINEQFF. CDR3 DNA sequence: TGCGCCAGCAAGCCGGAGGCGGGGCCGATCAATGAGCAGTTCTTC.

DNA of the CDR3: TGTGCCAGCAGTTTACGGGGGTCGATGGATACGCAGTATTTT. As protein: CASSLRGSMDTQYF. The chain is built from TRBV27 and TRBJ2-3; tentative D call: TRBD2 (6 bases). Trimming stripped 2 bases from V and 6 bases from J, with 12 bases between. In germline, CDR1 is MNHEY, CDR2 SMNVEV (reference sequence). CDR3 length: 14 residues.

This clone has only one observation. The J gene is TRBJ1-4, the V gene TRBV19, with TRBD1 as a possible D gene (6 bases). The CDR3 spans 14 residues. Germline lookup yields CDR1 LNHDA and CDR2 SQIVND (reference sequence). With 6 bases removed from V and 5 bases from J, the gap between germline ends came to 13 bases. CDR3 in amino acids: CASSLGRGNEKLFF. In DNA, the CDR3 is TGTGCCAGTAGCCTGGGCAGGGGCAATGAAAAACTGTTTTTT.

J is TRBJ2-5 and V is TRBV7-2, with D uncertain. The CDR3 consists of 15 residues. Trimming stripped 5 bases from V and 5 bases from J, with 18 bases between. Looked up from germline, CDR1 is SGHTA and CDR2 is FQGNSA. CDR3 DNA: TGTGCCAGCAGCCCGCCCGGGTCCCCCCGGGAGACCCAGTACTTC. Its translation: CASSPPGSPRETQYF.

This sequence joins TRBV7-2 and TRBJ1-2; tentatively, D is TRBD1 (5 bases). The CDR3 contains 19 residues. The germline V and J ends were trimmed by 7 bases and 2 bases, with 29 bases remaining between them. Per germline, CDR1 SGHTA and CDR2 FQGNSA. As DNA, the CDR3 is TGTGCCAGCACTACTCCCTGGGGCCCTGCCTGGCGTAAGAACTATGGCTACACCTTC. This codes for CASTTPWGPAWRKNYGYTF.

In this sample, this clone turned up once. The rearrangement uses TRBV6-5 and TRBJ1-3; D call uncertain. The ends were cut back, 4 bases at V and 3 bases at J, with 7 bases in the middle. Germline V CDR1 and CDR2: MNHEY, SVGAGI. The CDR3 is 13 amino acids. CDR3 DNA: TGTGCCAGCAGTTCTTCTTATGGAAACACCATATATTTT. It translates to CASSSSYGNTIYF.